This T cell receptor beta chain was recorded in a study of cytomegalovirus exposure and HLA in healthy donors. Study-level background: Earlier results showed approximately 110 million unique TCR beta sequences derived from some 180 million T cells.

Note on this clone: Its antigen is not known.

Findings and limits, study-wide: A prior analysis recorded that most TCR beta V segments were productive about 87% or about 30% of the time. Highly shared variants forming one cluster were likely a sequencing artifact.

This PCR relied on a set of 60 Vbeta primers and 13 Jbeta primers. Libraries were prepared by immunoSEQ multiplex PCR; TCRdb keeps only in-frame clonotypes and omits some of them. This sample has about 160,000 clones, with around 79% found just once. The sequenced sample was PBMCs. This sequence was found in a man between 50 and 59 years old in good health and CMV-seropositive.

The CDR3 reads CASSVAMTSGELDEQFF. The DNA of the CDR3 is TGTGCCAGCAGCGTAGCTATGACTAGCGGGGAGCTAGATGAGCAGTTCTTC. The chain carries TRBV9 and TRBJ2-1; 11 bases agree with TRBD2. This CDR3 has 17 amino acids. Looked up from germline, CDR1 is SGDLS and CDR2 is YYNGEE. Trimming took 0 bases from V and 8 from J; bases not matched to a gene: 10.